This T cell receptor (beta chain) was observed in a study of shared clonotypes between healthy human individuals. Study-wide results and limits: Naive CD4 clonotypes overlapped across several donors at approximately 5.5%.

The CDR3 is 14 residues long. Trimming took 4 bases from V and 3 from J, leaving 16 bases between them. Germline V CDR1 and CDR2: GTSNPN, SVGIG (reference sequence). About this clone: Its antigen is currently unknown.

Donors comprised only Caucasian adults living in Nashville, Tennessee. Deep was the level at which the assay was run. Data came from immunoSEQ multiplex PCR; TCRdb stores just in-frame clones and leaves some out. Of 800,000 to 1,200,000 clones detected, approximately 80% appear once; the ten largest clones hold more than 0.5%. Material: memory CD4+ T cells from PBMCs. Described subset: CD45RA-negative fraction. The chain is built from TRBV30 and TRBJ2-7; a possible D gene is TRBD1 (6 bases). This sequence originates from a man younger than 35 in good health. Some clones in this sample may be carry-over from other donors' samples. Here the CDR3 DNA reads TGTGCCTGGACGAGACAGGAGAAAAGCTACGAGCAGTACTTC. It encodes CAWTRQEKSYEQYF.